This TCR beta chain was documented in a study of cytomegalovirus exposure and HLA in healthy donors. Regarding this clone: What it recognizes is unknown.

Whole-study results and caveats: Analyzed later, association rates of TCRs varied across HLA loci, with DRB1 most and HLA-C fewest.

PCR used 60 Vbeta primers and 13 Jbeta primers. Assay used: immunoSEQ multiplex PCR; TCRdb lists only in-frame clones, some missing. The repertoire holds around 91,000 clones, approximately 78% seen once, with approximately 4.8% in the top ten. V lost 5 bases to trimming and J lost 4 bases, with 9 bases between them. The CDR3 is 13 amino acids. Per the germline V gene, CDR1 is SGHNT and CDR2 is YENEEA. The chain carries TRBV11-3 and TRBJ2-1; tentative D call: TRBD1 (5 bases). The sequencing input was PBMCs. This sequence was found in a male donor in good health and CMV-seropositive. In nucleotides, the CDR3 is TGTGCCAGCAGCCCCGCAGGGTACAATGAGCAGTTCTTC. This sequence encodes CASSPAGYNEQFF.